This record concerns one T cell receptor (beta chain) sequence. This clone was counted ten times or more. It lacks a known antigen. No clone much larger than this one lies a single base away; base qualities are absent. This sample stems from a study of T cells after posttransplantation cyclophosphamide (dated by TCRdb to the mid-2010s). At the level of the whole study: The study tracked T cell repertoire reconstitution by TRB sequencing after myeloablative bone marrow transplantation using posttransplantation cyclophosphamide as GVHD prophylaxis. Blood from all 35 or so PTCy patients with 1-year posttransplant specimens was subjected to TRB sequencing. Antigen receptor sequencing covered samples from roughly 35 PTCy-treated patients and about 17 of their related bone marrow donors. Public TRB sequences were checked against a database of over 3,000 sequences associated with responses to pathogens, tumor antigens, self-antigens and alloantigens. TRA and TRB clonality were tightly correlated in eight to ten samples, so subsequent TCR analyses focused on TRB only. Up to 3 additional blood samples from 2 to 5.2 years after transplant were also TRB-sequenced in 3 patients, as was pretransplant blood from a handful of patients.

Genomic DNA was used for TRB sequencing, which was performed with the immunoSEQ assay at survey resolution or with the hsTCRB kit. In the paper's pipeline: The immunoSEQ software handled the initial read processing, while the LymphoSeq R package was used for the repertoire analyses. Clonality was calculated as 1 minus normalized Shannon entropy, and the Gini coefficient was also calculated for each TRB dataset. To infer phenotypes in unsorted samples, TRB sequences from sorted subsets of the recipient or donor were mapped onto unsorted samples from the same recipient. The immuneACCESS repertoire file appears here via TCRdb, limited to in-frame rearrangements. These files lack a portion of the clones; in checked studies, under half of the deficit traces to unresolved V genes, and the cause of the others is not known. D and trimming were read from the DNA, whereas the V and J calls and clone size are those reported in that table. The sample features approximately 41,000 clones, and none is a singleton. Of the sample, over 2% is held by the ten largest clones.

CDR1 and CDR2, looked up from the germline V gene, are SGHRS and YFSETQ. The CDR3 covers 14 residues, taking in both the cysteine and the phenylalanine. Only CDR3 DNA is held: 42 bases, read in frame from base 1. Ends trimmed: V by 5 bases, J by 5 bases; bases unmatched to a gene: 8. On the day of marrow donation, related bone marrow donors gave peripheral blood samples. Mononuclear cells from peripheral blood and bone marrow were separated by Ficoll-Hypaque density centrifugation and then cryopreserved. On the study overall, not on this receptor specifically: Donor-recipient similarity was low at 1-2 months but rose over the first year, and later blood repertoires were often dominated by donor CD8+ memory clones. The TRB repertoires of T cells infiltrating skin or the GI tract showed only limited overlap with the TRB repertoires found in blood. Across 45 patients, recipient CMV seropositivity and CMV reactivation were highly associated with TRB clonality; PTCy diversity was similar to CNI/methotrexate controls.

The V gene is TRBV5-1 and the J gene is TRBJ2-7, with 9 junctional bases fitting TRBD1. Sequencing was performed on PBMCs. This TCR was sampled from a man in his forties or fifties in good health, CMV-negative, and a related stem cell transplant donor. The CDR3: CASRAGTGFDEQYF. The DNA sequence is as follows: TGCGCCAGCAGGGCCGGGACAGGGTTCGACGAGCAGTACTTC.